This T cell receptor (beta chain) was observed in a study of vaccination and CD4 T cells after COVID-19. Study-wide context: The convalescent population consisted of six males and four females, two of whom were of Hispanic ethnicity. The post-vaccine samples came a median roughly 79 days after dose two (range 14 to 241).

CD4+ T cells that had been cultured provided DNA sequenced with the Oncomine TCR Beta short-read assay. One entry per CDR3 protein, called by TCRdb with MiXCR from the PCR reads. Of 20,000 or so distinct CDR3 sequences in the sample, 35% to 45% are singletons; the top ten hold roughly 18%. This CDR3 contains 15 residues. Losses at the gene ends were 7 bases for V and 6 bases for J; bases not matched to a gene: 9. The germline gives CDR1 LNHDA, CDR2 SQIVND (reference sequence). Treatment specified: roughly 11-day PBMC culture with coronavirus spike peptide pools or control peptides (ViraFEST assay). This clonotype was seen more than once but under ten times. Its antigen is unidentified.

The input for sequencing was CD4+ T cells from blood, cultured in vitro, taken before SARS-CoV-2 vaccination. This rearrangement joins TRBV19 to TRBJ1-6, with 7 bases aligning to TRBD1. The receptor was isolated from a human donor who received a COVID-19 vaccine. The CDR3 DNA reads TGTGCCAGTACCAAGACAGGGAATTTTAATTCACCCCTCCACTTT. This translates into CASTKTGNFNSPLHF.